Below, one T cell receptor beta chain is given with its context. Its antigen is currently unknown. At one end, the junction sequence differs from germline, possibly due to a read error. Via MiXCR, TCRdb re-called the reads, giving one row per CDR3 protein. The sample yields 200,000 to 250,000 distinct CDR3 sequences, roughly 22% seen once. The data derive from a study of T cell repertoires in cytomegalovirus infection. Background on the study: Shared public TCR beta signatures pointed to both CMV infection and a matching HLA type. Regarding the study as a whole: There were HLA-C-restricted CMV-specific TCR beta clonotypes dominating the ex vivo response. Public TCR beta family frequency separated CMV-and-HLA carriers, including in an independent cohort.

From germline, CDR1 is MNHEY and CDR2 SVGEGT. This CDR3 contains 9 residues. V usage is TRBV6-2 or TRBV6-3 and J usage is TRBJ2-4; no clear D gene. The sample consisted of CD8+ T cells from PBMCs. The TCR comes from a human donor in good health (CMV status not recorded). Some clones in this sample may be carry-over from other donors' samples. The CDR3 is CASSYSSLF. CDR3 nucleotides: TGTGCCAGCAGTTACTCGAGTCTGTTC.